This T cell receptor beta chain is drawn from a study of type 1 and type 2 diabetes patients. Amplification started from genomic DNA. The TCR beta CDR3 region was amplified using 30 forward and 13 reverse primers. One entry per CDR3 protein, called by TCRdb with MiXCR from the multiplex PCR reads. Found here are 250,000 or so distinct CDR3 sequences, 40% to 50% of them singletons; the top ten hold roughly an eighth. Germline values: CDR1 MNHNY, CDR2 SVGAGI (reference sequence). The CDR3 runs 13 residues. J lost 3 bases, V lost 4 bases, and 2 bases had no gene match. The sequence came from a man aged 18 to 29 with type 2 diabetes. The chain combines TRBV6-6 with TRBJ2-7; 8 bases match TRBD2. What was sequenced was peripheral blood mononuclear cells (PBMCs). The CDR3 region has the DNA TGTGCCAGCAGTTCGGGACTAGACTACGAGCAGTACTTC. Translated, it gives CASSSGLDYEQYF.